The subject of this entry is one T cell receptor (beta chain). Its antigen is unknown. The sample originates from a study of a mutant IDH1 vaccine in newly diagnosed glioma. In the study overall: Antecedent treatment encompassed radiotherapy, temozolomide, or their combination; the majority received both. Study-wide results and caveats: Of all patients, around 94% showed vaccine-induced immune responses.

Time point here: baseline, week 1 (first vaccination visit). Treatment: pre-vaccination baseline after standard-of-care therapy. Germline-derived CDR1 and CDR2 are SGHRS and YFSETQ. Trimming at V came to 4 bases and at J to 4 bases, leaving 4 bases not matched to a gene. The CDR3 has 14 residues. The method was immunoSEQ multiplex PCR; TCRdb's version includes in-frame clones alone and lacks a portion of them. Of about 68,000 clones listed, around 74% are singletons. The gene calls are TRBV5-1 and TRBJ1-5; 8 bases are shared with TRBD1. This TCR was sampled from a man aged 50 or older with glioma. The sequencing here drew on PBMCs, taken from a glioma patient treated with radiotherapy, temozolomide or both. The CDR3 reads CASSPGQANQPQHF. CDR3 DNA: TGCGCCAGCAGCCCGGGACAGGCGAATCAGCCCCAGCATTTT.